This T cell receptor beta chain was documented in a study of blood T cell repertoires in COVID-19. Overall study context: There were acute and convalescent COVID-19 samples, and they came from the United States, Italy and Spain.

Cohort assignment relied on participant-reported clinical history. CDR3 length equals 12 residues. Trimming took off 3 bases at V and 7 bases at J, with 6 bases between the two ends. Authors' data handling: It was from reference gene primer amplification that nucleated cell counts were estimated. Some clones are missing from TCRdb's copy, which holds only in-frame ones; the method was immunoSEQ multiplex PCR. Clone size and the V and J calls come from that table; the DNA yielded D and trimming. The sample holds more than 200,000 clones, approximately 80% seen once. This TCR derives from a man aged 55 to 70 who had recovered from COVID-19. Source material: PBMCs or T cells enriched from blood (not recorded which). The chain recombines TRBV12-3 or TRBV12-4 with TRBJ1-4; D uncertain. Written as DNA, the CDR3 is TGTGCCAGCAGTTTCAGGATTGAAAAACTGTTTTTT. This encodes CASSFRIEKLFF.